The 25 T cell receptor beta chains given below trace back to one sample, sequenced in a study of graft-versus-host responses after intestinal transplantation. Sequencing was performed with immunoSEQ multiplex PCR; in TCRdb, only in-frame clones are kept and a portion is missing. The table lists around 6,600 clones, roughly a quarter of them singletons. Co-plated with around 200,000 CFSE-labeled responder cells were around 200,000 irradiated, violet-dye-labeled stimulator cells. The sequenced sample was alloreactive CD8+ T cells from a mixed lymphocyte reaction culture, obtained before transplantation. The subset denotes: CFSE-low proliferating T cells sorted from roughly six-day pre-transplant mixed lymphocyte reaction (GvH or HvG direction). Source of these receptors: a human patient who was an organ donor for intestinal transplantation.

This rearrangement joins TRBV7-4 to TRBJ2-1; tentative D call: TRBD2 (6 bases). The V end was cut by 5 bases, the J end by 9 bases, with 20 bases between. The CDR3 spans 15 residues. Germline V gives CDR1 SGHVT, CDR2 SQSDAQ. This CDR3 reads CASSPLGGGRVEQFF. The CDR3 nucleotides read TGTGCCAGCAGCCCCCTCGGGGGAGGAAGGGTTGAGCAGTTCTTC. Full variable domain (rest looked up from reference TRBV7-4 and TRBJ2-1): GAGVSQSPRYKVAKRGRDVALRCDSISGHVTLYWYRQTLGQGSEVLTYSQSDAQRDKSGRPSGRFSAERPERSVSTLKIQRTEQGDSAVYLCASSPLGGGRVEQFFGPGTRLTVL.

In its sample, this clone was seen a few times. J is TRBJ2-3 and V is TRBV4-1; no firm D call. Germline loops: CDR1 MGHRA, CDR2 YSYEKL. CDR3 length: 11 residues. V lost 8 bases, J lost 5 bases, and 8 bases lay in between. This chain's CDR3 is CASGTGDTQYF. The CDR3 bases are TGCGCCAGCGGTACGGGAGATACGCAGTATTTT.

V is TRBV5-1 and J is TRBJ1-6; no clear D gene. CDR1 and CDR2 from the germline V gene are SGHRS and YFSETQ. The germline V and J ends were trimmed by 2 bases and 4 bases, with 4 bases remaining between them. The CDR3 has 13 residues. The CDR3 sequence is CASSFDYNSPLHF. CDR3 coding DNA: TGCGCCAGCAGCTTTGATTATAATTCACCCCTCCACTTT.

V usage is TRBV6-1 and J usage is TRBJ2-7; no firm D call. The CDR3 sequence is 15 residues long. CDR1 and CDR2 (germline): MNHNS, SASEGT. Between the trimmed V and J ends, which lost 10 bases and 3 bases, there was a span of 22 bases. CDR3 bases: TGTGCCATCAAATCGGCCTTGCCTTACTTCTACGAGCAGTACTTC. The encoded protein is CAIKSALPYFYEQYF.

Only a few counts were recorded for this clone. This specimen includes other DNA sequences encoding the same CDR3. The rearrangement uses TRBV30 and TRBJ1-2; tentatively, D is TRBD1 (6 bases). The CDR3 sequence is 12 residues long. Germline assignment: CDR1 GTSNPN and CDR2 SVGIG (reference sequence). V lost 3 bases, J lost 8 bases, and 13 bases lay in between. CDR3 in amino acids: CAWRVQGGGYTF. CDR3 DNA: TGTGCCTGGAGGGTACAAGGGGGGGGCTACACCTTC.

The chain links TRBV4-2 to TRBJ2-1; TRBD2 is a possible D gene (6 bases). The V end was cut by 3 bases, the J end by 8 bases, with 20 bases between. The length of the CDR3 is 16 residues. Germline CDR1 LGHNA, CDR2 YNFKEQ. Written as DNA, the CDR3 is TGTGCCAGCAGCCACCCGGAGGGCCCTGGCGGAGATGAGCAGTTCTTC. Translated: CASSHPEGPGGDEQFF.

By sample share, this clone is medium-sized (0.01 to 0.1%). The gene calls are TRBV28 and TRBJ1-4, with 8 bases that match TRBD1. J was trimmed by 0 bases and V by 6 bases; bases with no gene match: 6. Looked up from germline, CDR1 is MDHEN and CDR2 is SYDVKM. The CDR3 covers 16 residues. This CDR3 is CASSQGQGSTNEKLFF. The CDR3 DNA reads as TGTGCCAGCAGCCAAGGACAGGGATCAACTAATGAAAAACTGTTTTTT.

This clone was seen only a few times. The chain joins TRBV27 to TRBJ2-7; 8 positions agree with TRBD1. Germline loops: CDR1 MNHEY, CDR2 SMNVEV (reference sequence). V shed 6 bases, J shed 3 bases, and the junction held 13 bases outside the gene matches. CDR3 size: 16 residues. The CDR3 region has the DNA TGTGCCAGCAGCCTTAGCCCGACAGGGGCCCACTACGAGCAGTACTTC. Its translation is CASSLSPTGAHYEQYF.

This clone is deemed large. This chain connects TRBV27 to TRBJ2-7, with 14 positions matching TRBD2. Trimming cost V 0 bases and J 3 bases; bases outside gene matches: 1. From germline, CDR1 is MNHEY and CDR2 SMNVEV (reference sequence). The CDR3 runs 16 residues. This CDR3 reads CASSLSGTSGGYEQYF. The DNA of the CDR3 is TGTGCCAGCAGTTTATCCGGGACTAGCGGGGGCTACGAGCAGTACTTC.

V usage is TRBV11-1 and J usage is TRBJ2-5; 7 bases agree with TRBD2. Germline V lookup: CDR1 SGHAT, CDR2 FQDESV (reference sequence). Trimming took 2 bases from V and 5 from J; bases not matched to a gene: 11. The CDR3 consists of 16 residues. The CDR3 nucleotides read TGTGCCAGCAGCTTATCTTGGGAGGGGTATGGGGAGACCCAGTACTTC. Translation gives CASSLSWEGYGETQYF.

This chain connects TRBV4-1 to TRBJ2-7; 7 bases match TRBD1. J was trimmed by 2 bases and V by 0 bases; bases with no gene match: 4. This CDR3 comprises 15 residues. Germline CDR1 MGHRA, CDR2 YSYEKL. This CDR3 is CASSQEIDRAYEQYF. The CDR3 region has the DNA TGCGCCAGCAGCCAAGAAATAGACAGGGCCTACGAGCAGTACTTC.

The chain has TRBV7-9 and TRBJ1-2, with D tentatively TRBD1 (5 bases). Trimming left V 7 bases short and J 7 bases short, with 16 bases between. This CDR3 spans 13 amino acids. The germline CDR1 and CDR2 sequences are SEHNR and FQNEAQ (reference sequence). CDR3 sequence: CASTEQVAPGYTF. CDR3 DNA: TGTGCCAGCACCGAACAGGTAGCTCCTGGCTACACCTTC.

In DNA form, the CDR3 reads TGTGCCAGCTCACCCCCCCGACAGTCGATAGCCTACGAGCAGTACTTC. It encodes CASSPPRQSIAYEQYF. The chain combines TRBV18 with TRBJ2-7, with D maybe TRBD1 (5 bases). This CDR3 comprises 16 residues. Germline V gives CDR1 KGHSH, CDR2 LQKENI. Trimming took 3 bases from V and 2 from J, leaving 17 bases between them.

Only a few counts were recorded for this clone. The chain joins TRBV11-1 to TRBJ2-5; D is perhaps TRBD1 (6 bases). This CDR3 is 13 amino acids long. Trimming stripped 6 bases from V and 5 bases from J, with 13 bases between. Germline CDR1 is SGHAT and CDR2 is FQDESV (reference sequence). The CDR3 DNA follows: TGTGCCAGCAGATACAGGGTGGGGGAGACCCAGTACTTC. It specifies CASRYRVGETQYF.

This clone was detected a few times. One end of the junction does not line up with germline, which may come from a read error. V is TRBV7-9 and J is TRBJ2-5, with TRBD1 identical over 7 bases. Germline V gene sequence: CDR1 SEHNR, CDR2 FQNEAQ (reference sequence). The CDR3 spans 15 residues. DNA for the CDR3: TGCGCCAGCAGCCAAGGGACAGCGCCTATGGAGACCCAGTACTTC. It is translated as CASSQGTAPMETQYF.

Only a few counts were recorded for this clone. This chain links TRBV28 with TRBJ2-6; the D gene is possibly TRBD1 (6 bases). The closer fit of TRBJ2-7 to the DNA end suggests the J call may be wrong. Germline CDR1 reads MDHEN; CDR2 reads SYDVKM. The CDR3 spans 15 residues. The CDR3 here is CASSLGQGPFYEQYF. The DNA for the CDR3 is TGTGCCAGCAGTTTAGGGCAGGGGCCCTTCTACGAGCAGTACTTC.

Only a few counts were recorded for this clone. The chain carries TRBV6-5 and TRBJ2-7; D may match TRBD1 or TRBD2 (5 bases each). V was pared by 2 bases and J by 6 bases, with 5 bases between. The CDR3 is 11 amino acids. Per the germline V gene, CDR1 is MNHEY and CDR2 is SVGAGI. CDR3: CASSYGGEQYF. The CDR3 DNA is TGTGCCAGCAGTTACGGGGGCGAGCAGTACTTC.

The V call is TRBV5-1, the J call TRBJ1-2; weak D call: TRBD1 (6 bases). V shed 0 bases and J shed 5 bases, with 17 bases lying between them. Germline-derived CDR1 and CDR2 are SGHRS and YFSETQ. The CDR3 sequence is 16 residues long. This CDR3 reads CASSLGPDSILYGYTF. CDR3 in DNA: TGCGCCAGCAGCTTGGGTCCGGACAGTATATTATATGGCTACACCTTC.

This clone is medium-sized within its sample. This chain connects TRBV27 to TRBJ2-4, with TRBD1 matching over 7 bases. Germline V gene sequence: CDR1 MNHEY, CDR2 SMNVEV (reference sequence). The CDR3 runs 15 residues. V lost 5 bases, J lost 1 base, and 5 bases stayed unmatched. CDR3 loop: CASSPMDRAKNIQYF. CDR3 DNA: TGTGCCAGCAGTCCAATGGACAGGGCCAAAAACATTCAGTACTTC.

The chain employs TRBV6-1 and TRBJ1-5; D uncertain. Germline CDR1 is MNHNS and CDR2 is SASEGT. Deletions cut 6 bases from V and 5 bases from J, with 11 bases between. The CDR3 consists of 13 residues. DNA for the CDR3: TGTGCCAGCAGGACGGACTCCTATCAGCCCCAGCATTTT. Its translation is CASRTDSYQPQHF.

This clone has more than one count but fewer than ten. The chain employs TRBV5-4 and TRBJ2-1, with 10 bases aligning to TRBD2. The CDR3 is 17 residues long. V lost 1 base to trimming and J lost 8 bases; unmatched junction nucleotides: 12. Germline V CDR1 and CDR2: SGHNT, YYREEE (reference sequence). This CDR3 reads CASSLFGEREGQDEQFF. The CDR3 DNA sequence: TGTGCCAGCAGCTTGTTTGGTGAGCGGGAGGGCCAGGATGAGCAGTTCTTC. Based on the CDR3 plus reference TRBV5-4 and TRBJ2-1, the full variable domain is ETGVTQSPTHLIKTRGQQVTLRCSSQSGHNTVSWYQQALGQGPQFIFQYYREEENGRGNFPPRFSGLQFPNYSSELNVNALELDDSALYLCASSLFGEREGQDEQFFGPGTRLTVL.

By frequency in the sample, this clone is large. This chain uses TRBV7-2 with TRBJ2-7; a possible D gene is TRBD2 (5 bases). There are 15 residues in the CDR3. CDR1 and CDR2 (germline): SGHTA, FQGNSA. The V end was cut by 1 base, the J end by 6 bases, with 16 bases between. CDR3 in amino acids: CASSLVFLGSSEQYF. CDR3 DNA sequence: TGTGCCAGCAGCTTAGTGTTTCTAGGGAGCTCCGAGCAGTACTTC.

Written as DNA, the CDR3 is TGTGCCTGGAGGACTAGCGGGACCGGGGAGCTGTTTTTT. It translates to CAWRTSGTGELFF. The genes are TRBV30 and TRBJ2-2; 10 bases fit TRBD2. The V segment lost 3 bases and the J segment 5 bases; nucleotides outside the gene matches: 0. From germline, CDR1 is GTSNPN and CDR2 SVGIG (reference sequence). This CDR3 has 13 amino acids.

This clone turned up a few times. This CDR3 is CASSAENLAKNIQYF. The CDR3 DNA reads TGTGCCAGCAGCGCTGAAAATTTAGCCAAAAACATTCAGTACTTC. This chain links TRBV7-9 with TRBJ2-4; D uncertain. This CDR3 contains 15 residues. CDR1 is SEHNR and CDR2 is FQNEAQ in the germline V gene (reference sequence). The V gene lost 5 bases and the J gene lost 0 bases, with 11 bases spanning the gap.

The genes are TRBV7-9 and TRBJ1-2; 7 nucleotides agree with TRBD1. After removal of 3 bases from V and 6 bases from J, the junction contained 4 bases not matched to a gene. CDR3 size: 13 residues. Germline CDR1 is SEHNR and CDR2 is FQNEAQ (reference sequence). The CDR3 is CASSLRGPHGYTF. CDR3 DNA sequence: TGTGCCAGCAGCTTGAGGGGGCCGCATGGCTACACCTTC.